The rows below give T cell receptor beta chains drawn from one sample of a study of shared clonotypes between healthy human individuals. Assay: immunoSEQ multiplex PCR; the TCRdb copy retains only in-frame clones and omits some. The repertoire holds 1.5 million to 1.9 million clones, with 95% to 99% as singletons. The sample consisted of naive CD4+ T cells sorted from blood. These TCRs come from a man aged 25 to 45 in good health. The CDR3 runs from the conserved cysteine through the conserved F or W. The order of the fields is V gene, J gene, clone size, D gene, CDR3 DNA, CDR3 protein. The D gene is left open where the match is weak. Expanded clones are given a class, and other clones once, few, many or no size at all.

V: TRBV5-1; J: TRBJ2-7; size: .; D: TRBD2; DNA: TGCGCCAGCAGCCAAACCGGGACTACCTCCGAGCAGTACTTC; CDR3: CASSQTGTTSEQYF
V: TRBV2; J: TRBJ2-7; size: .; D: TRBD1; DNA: TGTGCCAGCAGTGACCTAACCGGACAGGGCGGTTTCTACGAGCAGTACTTC; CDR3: CASSDLTGQGGFYEQYF
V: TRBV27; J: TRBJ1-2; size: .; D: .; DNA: TGTGCCAGCAGTTTATACCCCGGGTATGGCTACACCTTC; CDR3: CASSLYPGYGYTF
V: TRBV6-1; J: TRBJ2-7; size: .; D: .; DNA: TGTGCCAGCACCCCGGCCAGAGCAGCCTACGAGCAGTACTTC; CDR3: CASTPARAAYEQYF
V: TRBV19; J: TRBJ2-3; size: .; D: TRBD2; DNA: TGTGCCAGGGGCGGGGGGCAGCGGAGCACAGATACGCAGTATTTT; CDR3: CARGGGQRSTDTQYF
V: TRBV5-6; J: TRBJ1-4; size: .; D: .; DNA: TGTGCCAGCAGTGGAGTGGCTAATGAAAAACTGTTTTTT; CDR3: CASSGVANEKLFF
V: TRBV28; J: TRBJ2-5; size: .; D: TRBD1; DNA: TGTGCCAGCAGTTTAGCTGGACAGGGGAGAGAGACCCAGTACTTC; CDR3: CASSLAGQGRETQYF
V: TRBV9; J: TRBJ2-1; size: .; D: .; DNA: TGTGCCAGCAGCGTAGGGGAGAGGGTATCGGGCTACAATGAGCAGTTCTTC; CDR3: CASSVGERVSGYNEQFF
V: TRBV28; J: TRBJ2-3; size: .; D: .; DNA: TGTGCCAGCGGCACAGGGAAGCCAGATACGCAGTATTTT; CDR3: CASGTGKPDTQYF
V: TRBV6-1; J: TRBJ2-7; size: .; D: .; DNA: TGTGCCAGCAGTGAATTCCGGGGGTTAAGCTCCTACGAGCAGTACTTC; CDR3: CASSEFRGLSSYEQYF
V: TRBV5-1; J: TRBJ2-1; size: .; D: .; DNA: TGCGCCAGCAGCTTGGGAAGTAGCGACAATGAGCAGTTCTTC; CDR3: CASSLGSSDNEQFF
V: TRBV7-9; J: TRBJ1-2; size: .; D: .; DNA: TGTGCCAGCAGCCCCCGCAGGGACTATGGCTACACCTTC; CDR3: CASSPRRDYGYTF
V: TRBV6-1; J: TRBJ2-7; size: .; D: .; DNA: TGTGCCAGCAGTGAAAGCCCTACTGGAGGTTACGAGCAGTACTTC; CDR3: CASSESPTGGYEQYF
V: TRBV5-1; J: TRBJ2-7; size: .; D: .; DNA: TGCGCCAGCAGCTTGGGCTTCCAGGGGACCTACGAGCAGTACTTC; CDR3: CASSLGFQGTYEQYF
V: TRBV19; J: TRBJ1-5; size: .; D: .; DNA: TGTGCCAGTAGTATGGGGGGACTTGGCAATCAGCCCCAGCATTTT; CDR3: CASSMGGLGNQPQHF
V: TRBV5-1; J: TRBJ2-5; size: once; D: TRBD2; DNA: TGCGCCAGCAGCTTGGTTCTAGCGGGGGAGGGGACCCAGTACTTC; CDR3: CASSLVLAGEGTQYF
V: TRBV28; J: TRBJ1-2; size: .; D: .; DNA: TGTGCCACCCTCCTAGGGGGCTACACCTTC; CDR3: CATLLGGYTF
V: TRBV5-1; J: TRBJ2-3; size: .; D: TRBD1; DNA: TGCGCCAGCAGGACAGGGGGTCCAGATACGCAGTATTTT; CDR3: CASRTGGPDTQYF
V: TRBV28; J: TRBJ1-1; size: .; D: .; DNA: TGTGCCAGCAGTCCCCCGCGGTTCTTGAACACTGAAGCTTTCTTT; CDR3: CASSPPRFLNTEAFF
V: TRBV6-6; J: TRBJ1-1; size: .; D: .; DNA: TGTGCCAGCAGTTACTATAGGGAAACTGAAGCTTTCTTT; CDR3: CASSYYRETEAFF
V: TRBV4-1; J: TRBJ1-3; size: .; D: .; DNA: TGCGCCAGCAGCCAAGACGGATACAGGGACCTCTCTGGAAACACCATATATTTT; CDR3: CASSQDGYRDLSGNTIYF
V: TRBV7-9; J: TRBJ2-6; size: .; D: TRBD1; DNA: TGTGCCAGCAGCCTAGACAGGGCTGGGGCCAACGTCCTGACTTTC; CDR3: CASSLDRAGANVLTF
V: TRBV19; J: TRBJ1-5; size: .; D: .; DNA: TGTGCCAGTAGTATAGTCGGGGGCTCCAATCAGCCCCAGCATTTT; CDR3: CASSIVGGSNQPQHF
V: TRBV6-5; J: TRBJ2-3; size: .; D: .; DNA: TGTGCCAGCAGTTTGACAGTCCCTAGCACAGATACGCAGTATTTT; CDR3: CASSLTVPSTDTQYF
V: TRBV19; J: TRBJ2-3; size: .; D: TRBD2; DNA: TGTGCCAGTAGTGGGACTAGCGGGATTGACACAGATACGCAGTATTTT; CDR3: CASSGTSGIDTDTQYF
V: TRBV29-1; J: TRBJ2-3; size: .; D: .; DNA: TGCAGCGTTGGAAACAGGGAATACACAGATACGCAGTATTTT; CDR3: CSVGNREYTDTQYF
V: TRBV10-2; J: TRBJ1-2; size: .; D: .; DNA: TGCGCCAGCAGTCAACAGGGATACCTGTATGGCTACACCTTC; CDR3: CASSQQGYLYGYTF
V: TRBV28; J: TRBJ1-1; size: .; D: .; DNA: TGTGCCAGCAGTTTACAGGGAGGACGGAAAACTGAAGCTTTCTTT; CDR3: CASSLQGGRKTEAFF
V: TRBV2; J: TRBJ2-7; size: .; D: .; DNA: TGTGCCAGCAGTGACCAGCTATTAAGCTCCTACGAGCAGTACTTC; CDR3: CASSDQLLSSYEQYF
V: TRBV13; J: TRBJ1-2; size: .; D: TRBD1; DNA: TGTGCCAGCAGCTTAGGAACAACAGGGGGCTATGGCTACACCTTC; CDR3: CASSLGTTGGYGYTF
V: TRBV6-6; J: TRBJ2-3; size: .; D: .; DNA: TGTGCCAGCAGTTATGTAGCGGACTACACAGATACGCAGTATTTT; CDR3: CASSYVADYTDTQYF
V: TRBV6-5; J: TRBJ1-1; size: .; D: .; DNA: TGTGCCAGCGCAGGTGGGTGGGCCACTGAAGCTTTCTTT; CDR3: CASAGGWATEAFF
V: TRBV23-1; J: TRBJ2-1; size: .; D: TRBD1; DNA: TGCGCCAGCAACTGGACAGGATTAGACCCGAGCTCAGGCTACAATGAGCAGTTCTTC; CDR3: CASNWTGLDPSSGYNEQFF
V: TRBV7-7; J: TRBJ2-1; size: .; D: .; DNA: TGTGCCAGCAGCTTACAACTAGCTACCTACAATGAGCAGTTCTTC; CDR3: CASSLQLATYNEQFF
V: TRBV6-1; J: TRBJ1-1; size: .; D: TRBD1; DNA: TGTGCCAGCAGTGAGCCGGGACAGGGGACGACTGAAGCTTTCTTT; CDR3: CASSEPGQGTTEAFF
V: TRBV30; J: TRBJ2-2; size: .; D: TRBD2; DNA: TGTGCCTGGAGTGTAGGTCGGAGGACTAGCGACCACACCGGGGAGCTGTTTTTT; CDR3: CAWSVGRRTSDHTGELFF
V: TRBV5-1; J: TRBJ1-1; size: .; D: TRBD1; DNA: TGCGCCAGCAGACAACAGGGGGGCACTGAAGCTTTCTTT; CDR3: CASRQQGGTEAFF
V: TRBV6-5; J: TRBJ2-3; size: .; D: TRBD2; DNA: TGTGCCAGCAGTTCGACTAGCGGGAGCACAGATACGCAGTATTTT; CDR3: CASSSTSGSTDTQYF
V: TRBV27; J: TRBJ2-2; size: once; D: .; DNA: TGTGCCAGCAGTGTTAGGGGGGTTCCGGGACACCTTAACACCGGGGAGCTGTTTTTT; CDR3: CASSVRGVPGHLNTGELFF
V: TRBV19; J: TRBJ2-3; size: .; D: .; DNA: TGTGCCAGTACTGCCGGGGCTAGCACAGATACGCAGTATTTT; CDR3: CASTAGASTDTQYF
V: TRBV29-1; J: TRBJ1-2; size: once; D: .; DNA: TGCAGCGTTGAACGGGATATCTATGGCTACACCTTC; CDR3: CSVERDIYGYTF
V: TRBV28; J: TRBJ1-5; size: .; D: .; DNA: TGTGCCAGCAGCCGAGGGGGTTTCCGCAATCAGCCCCAGCATTTT; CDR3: CASSRGGFRNQPQHF
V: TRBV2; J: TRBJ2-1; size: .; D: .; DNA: TGTGCCAGCAGTGAAAGAAGATCCTACAATGAGCAGTTCTTC; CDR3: CASSERRSYNEQFF
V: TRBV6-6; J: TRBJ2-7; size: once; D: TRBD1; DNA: TGTGCCAGCAGGCCAGACAGGGCGATCGAGCAGTACTTC; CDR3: CASRPDRAIEQYF
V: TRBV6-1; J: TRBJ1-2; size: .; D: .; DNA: TGTGCCAGCACGGACTGGGGGCAAGGCTACACCTTC; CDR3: CASTDWGQGYTF
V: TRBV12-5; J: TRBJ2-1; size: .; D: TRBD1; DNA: TGTGCTAGTGGTTTATGGGACAGCTTCAGCTCCTACAATGAGCAGTTCTTC; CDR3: CASGLWDSFSSYNEQFF
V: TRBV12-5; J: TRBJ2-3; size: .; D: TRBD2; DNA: TGTGCTAGTGGTCTGGGACTAGCGGGACCCACAGATACGCAGTATTTT; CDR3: CASGLGLAGPTDTQYF
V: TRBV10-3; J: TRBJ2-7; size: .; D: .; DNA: TGTGCCATCAGTGACGTAGGTATCTACGAGCAGTACTTC; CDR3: CAISDVGIYEQYF
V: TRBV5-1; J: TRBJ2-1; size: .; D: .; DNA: TGCGCCAGCAGCCAGGACAGTGTGTCCAATGAGCAGTTCTTC; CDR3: CASSQDSVSNEQFF
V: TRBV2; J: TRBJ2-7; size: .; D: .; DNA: TGTGCCAGCAGCGCAGTACAGGGCTCCTACGAGCAGTACTTC; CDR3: CASSAVQGSYEQYF
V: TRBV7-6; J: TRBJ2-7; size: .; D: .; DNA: TGTGCCAGCAGCTTATCTGCGAGCCCACTCTCCTACGAGCAGTACTTC; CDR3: CASSLSASPLSYEQYF
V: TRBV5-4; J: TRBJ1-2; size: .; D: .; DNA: TGTGCCAGCAGCTTGGGGGGAGGGTATGGCTACACCTTC; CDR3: CASSLGGGYGYTF